A selection of T cell receptor beta chains follows, all from one sample in a study of blood T cell repertoires in COVID-19. Using immunoSEQ multiplex PCR, the repertoire was profiled, and TCRdb retains in-frame clones only, with some absent. The data contain 300,000 to 450,000 clones, roughly nine tenths of them seen just once; the ten biggest clones take up around 1%. Source material: PBMCs or T cells enriched from blood (not recorded which). These receptors were taken from a young man who had recovered from COVID-19. Each CDR3 is given with its conserved first and last residue. The D gene is left open where the match is weak. Size is stated for part of the rows, as once, few or many counts, or as a class when the clone is expanded.

d_call | j_call | clone_size | v_call | cdr3_nt | cdr3_aa
TRBD1 | TRBJ2-1 | NA | TRBV18 | TGTGCCAGCTCACAGATACAGGGGAGACAATCCTACAATGAGCAGTTCTTC | CASSQIQGRQSYNEQFF
NA | TRBJ1-1 | NA | TRBV5-4 | TGTGCCAGCAGCTCCGGACAGATGAACACTGAAGCTTTCTTT | CASSSGQMNTEAFF
NA | TRBJ1-2 | NA | TRBV7-9 | TGTGCCAGCAGCGCGGACGGGAGGTGGTATGGCTACACCTTC | CASSADGRWYGYTF
TRBD2 | TRBJ2-7 | NA | TRBV4-3 | TGCGCCAGCAGCCAAGAAAGTACGGGACTAGCGTGGCCCCGGGAGCAGTACTTC | CASSQESTGLAWPREQYF
NA | TRBJ1-6 | NA | TRBV5-1 | TGCGCCAGCAGCTTGGAGAGGAATTCACCCCTCCACTTT | CASSLERNSPLHF
NA | TRBJ1-2 | NA | TRBV7-9 | TGTGCCAGCAGTGTGGAGGTCTATGGCTACACCTTC | CASSVEVYGYTF
TRBD1 | TRBJ2-3 | NA | TRBV11-2 | TGTGCCAGCACTCGGGACAGGACCACAGATACGCAGTATTTT | CASTRDRTTDTQYF
TRBD1 | TRBJ2-1 | NA | TRBV29-1 | TGCAGCGTTGTGACAGGGGGCCGTTCGAGCTCCTACAATGAGCAGTTCTTC | CSVVTGGRSSSYNEQFF
TRBD1 | TRBJ1-2 | few | TRBV7-8 | TGTGCCAGCAGCTCACGGACAGGGGATGGCTACACCTTC | CASSSRTGDGYTF
NA | TRBJ2-4 | NA | TRBV19 | TGTGCCACCAGTGGGGCAGCCAAAAACATTCAGTACTTC | CATSGAAKNIQYF
NA | TRBJ2-5 | many | TRBV5-6 | TGTGCCAGCAGCGCGCCCACTCTAGGGGAAGAGACCCAGTACTTC | CASSAPTLGEETQYF
NA | TRBJ1-2 | once | TRBV4-1 | TGCGCCAGCAGCCTCCCCGGTCAGGACTATGGCTACACCTTC | CASSLPGQDYGYTF
TRBD1 | TRBJ1-2 | NA | TRBV9 | TGTGCCAGCAGCGAACGGACAGGGGGTGGACTTTATGGCTACACCTTC | CASSERTGGGLYGYTF
NA | TRBJ2-5 | once | TRBV4-1 | TGCGCCAGCAGCCAAGAAGACTGGGGGGAGGAGACCCAGTACTTC | CASSQEDWGEETQYF
TRBD1 | TRBJ1-5 | NA | TRBV7-8 | TGTGCCAGCAGCCGCGACAGGGAGAATCAGCCCCAGCATTTT | CASSRDRENQPQHF
TRBD2 | TRBJ2-7 | NA | TRBV3-1/TRBV3-2 | TGTGCCAGCAGCCAAGATTGTCGCGGGGGGGGCCGCTGCGAGCAGTACTTC | CASSQDCRGGGRCEQYF
TRBD1 | TRBJ1-5 | NA | TRBV28 | TGTGCCAGCAGCTGGGTGAGGGGGCCAAGACAGCCCCAGCATTTT | CASSWVRGPRQPQHF
NA | TRBJ1-2 | NA | TRBV18 | TGTGCCAGCTCACCTACTATAGGCAACTATGGCTACACCTTC | CASSPTIGNYGYTF
NA | TRBJ2-1 | few | TRBV2 | TGTGCCAGCAGTGACCCAGTCCGAAGCTCCTACAATGAGCAGTTCTTC | CASSDPVRSSYNEQFF
TRBD1 | TRBJ2-7 | NA | TRBV18 | TGTGCCAGCTCACCGAGGCAGACAGGGGTCAACGAGCAGTACTTC | CASSPRQTGVNEQYF
TRBD1 | TRBJ1-1 | NA | TRBV11-2 | TGTGCCAGCAGCCTCGGGACAGAGAACACTGAAGCTTTCTTT | CASSLGTENTEAFF
TRBD1 | TRBJ2-7 | NA | TRBV19 | TGTGCCAGTAGTATTTCGGTGACAGGGGGTTTGAGGGAGCAGTACTTC | CASSISVTGGLREQYF
NA | TRBJ1-1 | NA | TRBV5-5 | TGTGCCAGCAGCTTGGGTGAAGGGGGACGGGCTGAAGCTTTCTTT | CASSLGEGGRAEAFF
NA | TRBJ1-2 | NA | TRBV11-2 | TGTGCCAGCAGCCGCTACGGGGTCTATGGCTACACCTTC | CASSRYGVYGYTF
TRBD2 | TRBJ2-3 | NA | TRBV7-9 | TGTGCCAGCAGCCTAGCGGGAGGAGAAGATACGCAGTATTTT | CASSLAGGEDTQYF
NA | TRBJ1-2 | NA | TRBV13 | TGTGCCAGCAGCCGCGCGGGGGGCCCCCTCCTTAACTATGGCTACACCTTC | CASSRAGGPLLNYGYTF
NA | TRBJ1-1 | NA | TRBV6-5 | TGTGCCAGCAGTCCTCAGGGCGCGACCACTGAAGCTTTCTTT | CASSPQGATTEAFF
NA | TRBJ2-5 | NA | TRBV9 | TGTGCCAGCAGCGTTGACTGGCAGTACGGGGGGACCCAGTACTTC | CASSVDWQYGGTQYF
TRBD2 | TRBJ2-1 | NA | TRBV5-1 | TGCGCCAGCAGTCGGCAGACTAGCGGGGGGTCCTACAATGAGCAGTTCTTC | CASSRQTSGGSYNEQFF
TRBD1 | TRBJ1-6 | NA | TRBV28 | TGTGCCAGCAGACCCCGGGACAGGGGAATTTCACCCCTCCACTTT | CASRPRDRGISPLHF
NA | TRBJ1-2 | NA | TRBV7-9 | TGTGCCAGCAGCGGGGACACCAAGGTCAACTATGGCTACACCTTC | CASSGDTKVNYGYTF
NA | TRBJ2-3 | NA | TRBV4-1 | TGCGCCAGCAGCCAAGATGGGGCTCGGAGCTTCACAGATACGCAGTATTTT | CASSQDGARSFTDTQYF
TRBD1 | TRBJ1-2 | few | TRBV5-4 | TGTGCCAGCAGCTTGTCCCGGACAGGGGATAACTATGGCTACACCTTC | CASSLSRTGDNYGYTF
NA | TRBJ1-3 | NA | TRBV5-4 | TGTGCCAGCAGCTTGAGGGGATCTGGAAACACCATATATTTT | CASSLRGSGNTIYF
NA | TRBJ1-2 | NA | TRBV27 | TGTGCCAGCAGTTTAAAGGCGAAGAGAGGGAGCCACTTTAACTATGGCTACACCTTC | CASSLKAKRGSHFNYGYTF